The rows below give T cell receptor beta chains drawn from one sample of a study of molecular identifiers for immune sequencing clone quantification. Each CDR3 protein gets one entry after TCRdb re-called the PCR reads with MiXCR. Here the sample spans about 500,000 distinct CDR3 sequences, over 20% being singletons. Sequencing was performed on naive CD8+ T cells from blood, with Jurkat cell RNA spiked in. Source of these receptors: a human donor in good health. Some libraries in this study had Jurkat cell RNA spiked in. The CDR3 runs from the conserved cysteine through the conserved F or W. Each record gives: D gene, V gene, J gene, clone size, CDR3 length, CDR3 DNA, CDR3 protein. The D gene is left open where the match is weak. Expanded clones get a size class; other rows say once, few or many, or leave the size out.

D gene: .; V gene: TRBV14; J gene: TRBJ1-1; clone size: few; CDR3 length: 16; CDR3 DNA: TGTGCCAGCAGCCAAGATTTAGGGGCCCTAGAGAGTGAAGCTTTCTTT; CDR3 protein: CASSQDLGALESEAFF
D gene: TRBD1; V gene: TRBV4-3; J gene: TRBJ2-7; clone size: many; CDR3 length: 16; CDR3 DNA: TGCGCCAGCAGCCAAGAGAGTGACAGGGGGCCCTACGAGCAGTACTTC; CDR3 protein: CASSQESDRGPYEQYF
D gene: .; V gene: TRBV6-2/TRBV6-3; J gene: TRBJ1-3; clone size: many; CDR3 length: 14; CDR3 DNA: TGTGCCAGCAGTTACGACAGCTCTGGAAACACCATATATTTT; CDR3 protein: CASSYDSSGNTIYF
D gene: .; V gene: TRBV29-1; J gene: TRBJ1-1; clone size: many; CDR3 length: 14; CDR3 DNA: TGCAGCGTTGTCCTCCCCGGGGAGAACACTGAAGCTTTCTTT; CDR3 protein: CSVVLPGENTEAFF
D gene: .; V gene: TRBV12-3/TRBV12-4; J gene: TRBJ1-1; clone size: .; CDR3 length: 14; CDR3 DNA: TGTGCCAGCAGCACTCAACTATTGAACACTGAAGCTTTCTTT; CDR3 protein: CASSTQLLNTEAFF
D gene: TRBD2; V gene: TRBV7-2; J gene: TRBJ2-1; clone size: few; CDR3 length: 16; CDR3 DNA: TGTGCCAGCAGCGAAATGACTAGCGGGCTTTACAATGAGCAGTTCTTC; CDR3 protein: CASSEMTSGLYNEQFF
D gene: .; V gene: TRBV7-9; J gene: TRBJ1-1; clone size: many; CDR3 length: 14; CDR3 DNA: TGTGCCAGCAGCTTAGTGGACCCCGATTCTGAAGCTTTCTTT; CDR3 protein: CASSLVDPDSEAFF
D gene: TRBD2; V gene: TRBV7-9; J gene: TRBJ2-3; clone size: .; CDR3 length: 15; CDR3 DNA: TGTGCCAGCAGCATCGATGCGGCGGGAGTAGATACGCAGTATTTT; CDR3 protein: CASSIDAAGVDTQYF
D gene: TRBD2; V gene: TRBV25-1; J gene: TRBJ2-7; clone size: many; CDR3 length: 13; CDR3 DNA: TGTGCCAGCCAGGGACTAGCGCCCTACGAGCAGTACTTC; CDR3 protein: CASQGLAPYEQYF
D gene: .; V gene: TRBV7-9; J gene: TRBJ2-7; clone size: many; CDR3 length: 12; CDR3 DNA: TGTGCCAGCAGCCCAGGGACCCACGAGCAGTACTTC; CDR3 protein: CASSPGTHEQYF
D gene: .; V gene: TRBV27; J gene: TRBJ2-6; clone size: few; CDR3 length: 21; CDR3 DNA: TGTGCCAGCAGTTTGGGACGTATGGGCGTCCAACAGGTCTCTGGGGCCAACGTCCTGACTTTC; CDR3 protein: CASSLGRMGVQQVSGANVLTF
D gene: TRBD1; V gene: TRBV7-9; J gene: TRBJ1-1; clone size: many; CDR3 length: 14; CDR3 DNA: TGTGCCAGCAGCTTGACGACAGGGTTCACTGAAGCTTTCTTT; CDR3 protein: CASSLTTGFTEAFF
D gene: .; V gene: TRBV7-6; J gene: TRBJ2-5; clone size: many; CDR3 length: 15; CDR3 DNA: TGTGCCAGCAGCCGCCCAGGGGGAGGTCAAGAGACCCAGTACTTC; CDR3 protein: CASSRPGGGQETQYF
D gene: TRBD2; V gene: TRBV6-5; J gene: TRBJ2-5; clone size: many; CDR3 length: 17; CDR3 DNA: TGTGCCAGCAGGGATACACTAGCGGGAGGGCCTCAAGAGACCCAGTACTTC; CDR3 protein: CASRDTLAGGPQETQYF
D gene: .; V gene: TRBV7-9; J gene: TRBJ2-5; clone size: few; CDR3 length: 14; CDR3 DNA: TGTGCCAGCAGCTTAGGAGGGATCGGAGAGACCCAGTACTTC; CDR3 protein: CASSLGGIGETQYF
D gene: .; V gene: TRBV30; J gene: TRBJ2-7; clone size: .; CDR3 length: 13; CDR3 DNA: TGTGCCTGGGCAAGGGACACTTCCTACGAGCAGTACTTC; CDR3 protein: CAWARDTSYEQYF
D gene: TRBD2; V gene: TRBV6-5; J gene: TRBJ2-5; clone size: many; CDR3 length: 15; CDR3 DNA: TGTGCCAGCAGTTACTCGGGACTAGCGATGGAGACCCAGTACTTC; CDR3 protein: CASSYSGLAMETQYF
D gene: .; V gene: TRBV12-3/TRBV12-4; J gene: TRBJ1-1; clone size: many; CDR3 length: 13; CDR3 DNA: TGTGCCAGCAGTTATTCGTCGGCCTTTGAAGCTTTCTTT; CDR3 protein: CASSYSSAFEAFF
D gene: .; V gene: TRBV7-9; J gene: TRBJ2-5; clone size: many; CDR3 length: 14; CDR3 DNA: TGTGCCAGCAGCTTAATATCAGACAGTTCGACCCAGTACTTC; CDR3 protein: CASSLISDSSTQYF
D gene: .; V gene: TRBV4-1; J gene: TRBJ1-5; clone size: few; CDR3 length: 17; CDR3 DNA: TGCGCCAGCAGCCAAGGACGCGAACGGGGTAGCAATCAGCCCCAGCATTTT; CDR3 protein: CASSQGRERGSNQPQHF
D gene: TRBD1; V gene: TRBV19; J gene: TRBJ2-7; clone size: .; CDR3 length: 16; CDR3 DNA: TGTGCCAGTAGTCCCGCCAAGGACAGGGGAGAAGGGGAGCAGTACTTC; CDR3 protein: CASSPAKDRGEGEQYF
D gene: .; V gene: TRBV27; J gene: TRBJ1-5; clone size: .; CDR3 length: 16; CDR3 DNA: TGTGCCAGCAGTTTGCCTCAACAGGGAAGGAGGGCGCCCCAGCATTTT; CDR3 protein: CASSLPQQGRRAPQHF
D gene: .; V gene: TRBV28; J gene: TRBJ2-3; clone size: many; CDR3 length: 17; CDR3 DNA: TGTGCCAGCAGTCCTTATTCTGGACCGACTCTCACAGATACGCAGTATTTT; CDR3 protein: CASSPYSGPTLTDTQYF
D gene: .; V gene: TRBV7-9; J gene: TRBJ2-5; clone size: many; CDR3 length: 13; CDR3 DNA: TGTGCCAGCAGTCGGGACGCCCAAGAGACCCAGTACTTC; CDR3 protein: CASSRDAQETQYF